The clone carrying this TCR beta chain has a count of ten or more. Its antigen is as yet unknown. This specimen belongs to a study of cytomegalovirus exposure and HLA in healthy donors. This CDR3 spans 15 amino acids. Germline V gene data show CDR1 as KGHSH and CDR2 as LQKENI. Trimming removed 5 bases from V and 5 bases from J; junction bases left unmatched: 11. Study-level points and caveats: Excluded: some indistinguishable V segments such as TRBV6-2 and TRBV6-3. Later analysis found that TCR beta chains associated with HLA were more clonally expanded than other, equally common chains. Earlier analysis found most TCR beta V segments productive about 87% or about 30% of the time.

The PCR had 60 Vbeta and 13 Jbeta primers. Generated by immunoSEQ multiplex PCR, the TCRdb table keeps only in-frame clones and is missing some. The sample records about 150,000 clones, about three quarters being singletons. This receptor was obtained from a man aged 40-49 years in good health and CMV-seropositive. The rearrangement uses TRBV18 and TRBJ1-1; TRBD1 matches at 7 bases. Sequenced input: PBMCs. The CDR3 sequence is CASSADEGGRTEAFF. The CDR3 nucleotides read TGTGCCAGCTCAGCGGATGAAGGGGGCAGGACTGAAGCTTTCTTT.